The sequence of this T cell receptor beta chain was determined in a study of T cell responses to AZD1222 COVID-19 vaccine. Study-wide points: There were repertoire samples only from the period after the peak T cell response. In the spike-specific TCR repertoire, nearly half reportedly target unmutated variant regions.

The table came from immunoSEQ multiplex PCR; TCRdb's copy has only in-frame clones and leaves some out. The table has some 95,000 clones, roughly nine tenths seen once. Turning to this clone: Its antigen is as yet unknown.

The CDR3 contains 13 residues. V lost 3 bases and J 2 bases, leaving 8 bases between the germline ends. Germline assignment: CDR1 LNHNV and CDR2 YYDKDF (reference sequence). The clonotype comes from an adult in good health. V is TRBV15 and J is TRBJ2-7, with D hard to call. Specimen: peripheral blood, collected on day 0 of MenACWY control vaccination. CDR3 nucleotides: TGTGCCACCAGCAGTGACACACCCTACGAGCAGTACTTC. As protein: CATSSDTPYEQYF. Combining the CDR3 with reference TRBV15 and TRBJ2-7 gives the whole variable domain DAMVIQNPRYQVTQFGKPVTLSCSQTLNHNVMYWYQQKSSQAPKLLFHYYDKDFNNEADTPDNFQSRRPNTSFCFLDIRSPGLGDTAMYLCATSSDTPYEQYFGPGTRLTVT.